This passage covers 19 T cell receptor beta chains from one sample sequenced in a study of T cells in Graves' hyperthyroidism and ophthalmopathy. Authors of the study amplified TCR beta CDR3 regions from RNA transcripts. TCR CDR3 regions were first amplified by RT-PCR with HTBI primers. MiXCR was run by TCRdb on the multiplex PCR reads, yielding one entry per CDR3 protein. The table records 400,000 to 500,000 distinct CDR3 sequences, approximately 14% of them present only once. Source material: blood. Source of these receptors: a man aged 18-30 years with Graves' ophthalmopathy.

This clonotype has just a few counts. The chain carries TRBV7-9 and TRBJ1-1, with D possibly matching TRBD1 (6 bases). With 1 base removed from V and 7 bases from J, the gap between germline ends came to 16 bases. This CDR3 region has 15 residues. CDR1 and CDR2 from the germline V gene are SEHNR and FQNEAQ (reference sequence). Written as DNA, the CDR3 is TGTGCCAGCAGCTTAGTCCTTCCGGGGGCATATGAAGCTTTCTTT. This translates into CASSLVLPGAYEAFF.

The J gene is TRBJ2-7, the V gene TRBV11-2; 13 bases fit TRBD2. Per the germline V gene, CDR1 is SGHAT and CDR2 is FQNNGV. With V trimmed by 5 bases and J by 4 bases, 5 bases remained unmatched. CDR3 size: 15 residues. Here the CDR3 reads CASSRGLAGAYEQYF. Here the CDR3 DNA reads TGTGCCAGCAGCAGAGGACTAGCGGGAGCGTACGAGCAGTACTTC.

V gene TRBV3-1 combines with J gene TRBJ2-7; D is unresolved. The CDR3 runs 15 residues. Germline CDR1 is LGHDT and CDR2 is YNNKEL (reference sequence). V was cut by 2 bases and J by 3 bases, with 14 bases left in between. CDR3 loop: CASSQSPQANYEQYF. The CDR3 nucleotides are TGTGCCAGCAGCCAAAGTCCCCAGGCGAACTACGAGCAGTACTTC.

This clonotype was seen many times. The chain combines TRBV12-5 with TRBJ2-6; D is uncertain. V was shortened by 6 bases and J by 2 bases, with 5 bases between the two germline ends. The germline CDR1 and CDR2 sequences are LGHNT and FRNRAP. The length of the CDR3 is 13 residues. For the CDR3, the DNA is TGTGCTAGTGGCTTACCTGGGGCCAACGTCCTGACTTTC. Translation gives CASGLPGANVLTF.

Many counts were recorded for this clonotype. The genes are TRBV13 and TRBJ1-1; D might be TRBD1 (6 bases). This CDR3 has 17 residues. The V gene lost 5 bases and the J gene lost 4 bases, with 23 bases spanning the gap. CDR1 is PRHDT and CDR2 is FYEKMQ in the germline V gene (reference sequence). CDR3 residues: CASSQRGLGAIATEAFF. The CDR3 bases are TGTGCCAGCAGCCAAAGGGGCTTGGGGGCTATCGCCACTGAAGCTTTCTTT. The full variable domain, with the rest looked up from reference TRBV13 and TRBJ1-1, is AAGVIQSPRHLIKEKRETATLKCYPIPRHDTVYWYQQGPGQDPQFLISFYEKMQSDKGSIPDRFSAQQFSDYHSELNMSSLELGDSALYFCASSQRGLGAIATEAFFGQGTRLTVV.

V gene TRBV10-3 combines with J gene TRBJ1-6; possible D gene TRBD1, 6 bases. Trimming shortened V by 10 bases and J by 0 bases, and 16 bases separated the two germline ends. The CDR3 extends over 16 amino acids. Per germline, CDR1 ENHRY and CDR2 SYGVKD. CDR3: CATKTGPSSYNSPLHF. CDR3 in DNA: TGTGCCACTAAGACAGGTCCTAGCTCCTATAATTCACCCCTCCACTTT.

This clonotype has just a few counts. This may come from a read error, since a much larger clone is one base off. This sequence joins TRBV30 and TRBJ2-1, with D unclear. This CDR3 is built from 12 residues. The V gene's germline CDR1 is GTSNPN and CDR2 SVGIG (reference sequence). The ends were cut back, 5 bases at V and 4 bases at J, with 9 bases in the middle. This CDR3 reads CAWLVRYNEQFF. In DNA, the CDR3 is TGTGCCTGGCTAGTGAGATACAATGAGCAGTTCTTC.

This chain connects TRBV19 to TRBJ1-2; TRBD1 matches 9 bases. The CDR3 is 15 amino acids. The junction had 5 bases not matched to a gene; V was cut back by 5 bases and J by 1 base. Germline CDR1 is LNHDA and CDR2 is SQIVND (reference sequence). CDR3 region: CASSAPGQGNYGYTF. CDR3 sequence (DNA): TGTGCCAGTAGTGCGCCGGGACAGGGTAACTATGGCTACACCTTC.

The sample holds many counts of this clonotype. One junction end disagrees with the germline gene, perhaps due to a read error. The V and J genes are TRBV7-9 and TRBJ2-7, with 9 bases aligning to TRBD1. This CDR3 spans 16 amino acids. Per the germline V gene, CDR1 is SEHNR and CDR2 is FQNEAQ (reference sequence). The CDR3 loop is CASSRGRTGGSHEQYF. Here the CDR3 DNA reads TGTGCCAGCAGCCGCGGACGTACAGGGGGCTCCCACGAGCAGTACTTC.

The chain carries TRBV18 and TRBJ2-5, with 9 bases aligning to TRBD2. The CDR3 spans 17 residues. Trimming took 1 base from V and 5 from J; bases not matched to a gene: 11. Germline lookup yields CDR1 KGHSH and CDR2 LQKENI. CDR3 sequence: CASSPRRSGGSAETQYF. In DNA form, the CDR3 reads TGTGCCAGCTCACCACGAAGAAGCGGGGGGTCGGCGGAGACCCAGTACTTC. The whole variable domain, remainder taken from reference TRBV18 and TRBJ2-5, is NAGVMQNPRHLVRRRGQEARLRCSPMKGHSHVYWYRQLPEEGLKFMVYLQKENIIDESGMPKERFSAEFPKEGPSILRIQQVVRGDSAAYFCASSPRRSGGSAETQYFGPGTRLLVL.

In this sample, this clonotype turned up many times. The V and J genes are TRBV7-9 and TRBJ1-5; 7 bases map to TRBD1. The V and J ends lost 5 bases and 2 bases, in that order; junction bases with no gene match: 6. CDR1 is SEHNR, CDR2 FQNEAQ, per germline (reference sequence). The CDR3 loop spans 15 amino acids. Here the CDR3 DNA reads TGTGCCAGCAGCCAAACAGGGGTGGGCAATCAGCCCCAGCATTTT. The encoded protein is CASSQTGVGNQPQHF.

This clonotype was counted ten times or more. The rearrangement joins TRBV3-1 to TRBJ1-1; weak D call: TRBD1 (6 bases). Germline CDR1 is LGHDT and CDR2 is YNNKEL (reference sequence). Trimming took off 2 bases at V and 6 bases at J, with 13 bases between the two ends. The CDR3 length is 14 residues. CDR3 DNA sequence: TGTGCCAGCAGCCAACTCGGGGGCCGGGCTGAAGCTTTCTTT. Residues: CASSQLGGRAEAFF. The full variable domain, completed using reference TRBV3-1 and TRBJ1-1, is DTAVSQTPKYLVTQMGNDKSIKCEQNLGHDTMYWYKQDSKKFLKIMFSYNNKELIINETVPNRFSPKSPDKAHLNLHINSLELGDSAVYFCASSQLGGRAEAFFGQGTRLTVV.

This chain links TRBV6-1 with TRBJ1-5; a weak D match, TRBD1 (6 bases). Trimming removed 7 bases from V and 0 bases from J, with 16 bases in between. Germline V CDR1 and CDR2: MNHNS, SASEGT. The CDR3 runs 16 residues. As DNA, the CDR3 is TGTGCCAGCACTTTACGGTGGGGGCCTAGCAATCAGCCCCAGCATTTT. It encodes CASTLRWGPSNQPQHF.

This clonotype was found many times. This chain connects TRBV30 to TRBJ2-1; D is ambiguous. V gave up 0 bases and J gave up 12 bases, with 12 bases separating them. From germline, CDR1 is GTSNPN and CDR2 SVGIG (reference sequence). The CDR3 is 12 residues long. The CDR3 region is CAWSVSGRLQFF. The DNA of the CDR3 is TGTGCCTGGAGTGTAAGTGGCAGGCTGCAGTTCTTC.

This clonotype was seen at least ten times. The chain employs TRBV20-1 and TRBJ2-7; D gene ambiguous. Germline V gene sequence: CDR1 DFQATT, CDR2 SNEGSKA (reference sequence). V was cut by 5 bases and J by 2 bases, with 13 bases left in between. This CDR3 contains 13 residues. In nucleotides, the CDR3 is TGCAGTGCTGGCCAGGAGATAACCTACGAGCAGTACTTC. Protein sequence: CSAGQEITYEQYF.

The rearrangement joins TRBV7-9 to TRBJ1-1; TRBD1 agrees at 7 bases. The CDR3 is 13 amino acids. V was clipped by 4 bases and J by 5 bases; unmatched bases: 4. Germline lookup yields CDR1 SEHNR and CDR2 FQNEAQ (reference sequence). CDR3 sequence: CASSSGGSTEAFF. CDR3 nucleotides: TGTGCCAGCAGCTCAGGGGGAAGTACTGAAGCTTTCTTT.

The V call is TRBV20-1, the J call TRBJ1-1; 9 bases match TRBD1. V lost 0 bases and J lost 1; bases outside the gene matches: 3. Germline V gives CDR1 DFQATT, CDR2 SNEGSKA (reference sequence). The CDR3 is 15 residues long. CDR3 loop: CSARDWDRENTEAFF. CDR3 coding DNA: TGCAGTGCTAGAGACTGGGACAGGGAGAACACTGAAGCTTTCTTT.

Concerning this clonotype: A read error may account for a junction end that differs from germline. The chain uses TRBV5-1 and TRBJ1-2, with D hard to call. Germline V gene sequence: CDR1 SGHRS, CDR2 YFSETQ. This CDR3 is built from 14 residues. The CDR3 DNA is TGTGCCAGCAGCTTCCATACCTACGGCTATGGCTACACCTTC. It codes for CASSFHTYGYGYTF.

This clonotype has at least ten counts. V and J are TRBV7-8 and TRBJ1-5; D is uncertain. The CDR3 has 13 residues. Trimming removed 5 bases at V and 7 bases at J, with 12 bases between. Germline V lookup: CDR1 SGHVS, CDR2 FQNEAQ. The CDR3 reads CASSRDGWQPQHF. In nucleotides, the CDR3 is TGTGCCAGCAGCCGGGATGGATGGCAGCCCCAGCATTTT. The full variable domain, with the rest looked up from reference TRBV7-8 and TRBJ1-5, is GAGVSQSPRYKVAKRGQDVALRCDPISGHVSLFWYQQALGQGPEFLTYFQNEAQLDKSGLPSDRFFAERPEGSVSTLKIQRTQQEDSAVYLCASSRDGWQPQHFGDGTRLSIL.